A selection of T cell receptor beta chains follows, all from one sample in a study of Tregs in tolerant kidney transplant recipients. TCRdb's copy holds only in-frame clones and misses some; the assay was immunoSEQ multiplex PCR. The profile shows roughly 86,000 clones, 90% to 95% of them singletons. Sample: CD4+ T cells from blood (PBMCs), taken 12 months after the transplant. These receptors all come from a human patient who received a combined kidney and bone marrow transplant. A share of the T cells may be of graft donor origin. CDR3s include the opening cysteine and the closing phenylalanine or tryptophan. Each record gives: clone size, J gene, D gene, V gene, CDR3 DNA, CDR3 protein. The D gene is left open where the match is weak. For some rows the clone size is stated as once, few or many, or as a class when expanded; others skip it.

clone size: .; J gene: TRBJ2-1; D gene: TRBD2; V gene: TRBV5-3; CDR3 DNA: TGTGCCAGAAGCCAGGGACTAGCTACCCCGTTCCTCTTC; CDR3 protein: CARSQGLATPFLF
clone size: .; J gene: TRBJ2-7; D gene: .; V gene: TRBV11-2; CDR3 DNA: TGTGCCAGCAGCTCTACTGGGACATCTCCCTCCTACGAGCAGTACTTC; CDR3 protein: CASSSTGTSPSYEQYF
clone size: once; J gene: TRBJ1-3; D gene: .; V gene: TRBV2; CDR3 DNA: TGTGCCAGCAGGGGGGGAAGGGTCCCAAACTCTGGAAACACCATATATTTT; CDR3 protein: CASRGGRVPNSGNTIYF
clone size: .; J gene: TRBJ1-2; D gene: .; V gene: TRBV7-2; CDR3 DNA: TGTGCCAGCACCGTAGAGTGGGGGGGGAGTGCCTATGGCTACACCTTC; CDR3 protein: CASTVEWGGSAYGYTF
clone size: once; J gene: TRBJ2-1; D gene: TRBD2; V gene: TRBV7-9; CDR3 DNA: TGTGCCAGCAGCTCCAGGACTAGCGGGGCCTACAATGAGCAGTTCTTC; CDR3 protein: CASSSRTSGAYNEQFF
clone size: .; J gene: TRBJ2-6; D gene: .; V gene: TRBV18; CDR3 DNA: TGTGCCAGCTCACCATTACAAGCAACTAGTTTTTTATCTGGGGCCAACGTCCTGACTTTC; CDR3 protein: CASSPLQATSFLSGANVLTF
clone size: few; J gene: TRBJ1-3; D gene: TRBD1; V gene: TRBV5-6; CDR3 DNA: TGTGCCAGCAAACGACAGGGGCAAGGAAACACCATATATTTT; CDR3 protein: CASKRQGQGNTIYF
clone size: .; J gene: TRBJ2-1; D gene: .; V gene: TRBV5-4; CDR3 DNA: TGTGCCAGCAGCTACGGGGTCCCCTCCTACAATGAGCAGTTCTTC; CDR3 protein: CASSYGVPSYNEQFF
clone size: .; J gene: TRBJ1-1; D gene: .; V gene: TRBV11-3; CDR3 DNA: TGTGCCAGCAGCTCCCCGGGAGGGACTGAAGCTTTCTTT; CDR3 protein: CASSSPGGTEAFF
clone size: .; J gene: TRBJ1-5; D gene: .; V gene: TRBV2; CDR3 DNA: TGTGCCAGCAGTTCCGACAATCGCAATCAGCCCCAGCATTTT; CDR3 protein: CASSSDNRNQPQHF
clone size: .; J gene: TRBJ1-1; D gene: .; V gene: TRBV19; CDR3 DNA: TGTGCCAGTAGTATCGAGTGGCAGACGGGCACTGAAGCTTTCTTT; CDR3 protein: CASSIEWQTGTEAFF
clone size: .; J gene: TRBJ2-5; D gene: TRBD2; V gene: TRBV5-8; CDR3 DNA: TGTGCCAGCAGCTCTTTAGCGAATGTAGCGGGAGGGAAAGAGACCCAGTACTTC; CDR3 protein: CASSSLANVAGGKETQYF